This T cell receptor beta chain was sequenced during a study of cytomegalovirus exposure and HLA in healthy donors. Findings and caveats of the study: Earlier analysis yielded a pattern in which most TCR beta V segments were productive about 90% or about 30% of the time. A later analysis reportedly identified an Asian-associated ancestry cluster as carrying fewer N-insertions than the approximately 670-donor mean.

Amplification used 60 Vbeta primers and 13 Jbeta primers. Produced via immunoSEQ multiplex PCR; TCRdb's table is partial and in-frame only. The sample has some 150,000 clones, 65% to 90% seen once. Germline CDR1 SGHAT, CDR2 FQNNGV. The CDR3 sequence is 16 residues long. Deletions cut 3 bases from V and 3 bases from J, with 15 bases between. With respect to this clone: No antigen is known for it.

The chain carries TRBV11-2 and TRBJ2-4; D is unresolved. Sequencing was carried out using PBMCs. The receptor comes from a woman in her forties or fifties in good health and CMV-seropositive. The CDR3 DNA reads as TGTGCCAGCAGCTTCTCCGACTCGTTTGGCAAAAACATTCAGTACTTC. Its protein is CASSFSDSFGKNIQYF.